This T cell receptor beta chain comes out of a study of OX40 agonist ivuxolimab in advanced cancers. In the study overall: Hepatocellular carcinoma, melanoma, renal cell or head and neck cancer affected the dose-escalation patients. Participants averaged around 60 years of age (range about 23 to 80) and were approximately 81% male.

The CDR3 covers 12 residues. Trimming pared 5 bases from V and 9 bases from J, leaving 12 bases between. Per germline, CDR1 MNHNY and CDR2 SVGAGI (reference sequence). This table comes from immunoSEQ multiplex PCR, and its TCRdb copy is limited to in-frame clones, with some not included. The sample shows 40,000 to 60,000 clones, about 86% of them seen only once. A few counts support this clone. Its target is not known. Regarding the study as a whole: There were, on average, more expanded clones in CD8+ T cells than in CD4+. Doses of 0.1 to 3.0 mg/kg were accompanied by clonal expansion of CD4+ and CD8+ blood T cells by week 6.

J is TRBJ2-3 and V is TRBV6-6; D may be TRBD2 (6 bases). The receptor was derived from an adult with an advanced solid tumor such as melanoma, head and neck, liver or kidney cancer. The input for sequencing was CD4+ or CD8+ T cells sorted from blood, taken in a trial of the OX40 agonist ivuxolimab. CDR3 loop: CASSPDGGTQYF. CDR3 nucleotides: TGTGCCAGCAGTCCTGACGGAGGGACGCAGTATTTT.